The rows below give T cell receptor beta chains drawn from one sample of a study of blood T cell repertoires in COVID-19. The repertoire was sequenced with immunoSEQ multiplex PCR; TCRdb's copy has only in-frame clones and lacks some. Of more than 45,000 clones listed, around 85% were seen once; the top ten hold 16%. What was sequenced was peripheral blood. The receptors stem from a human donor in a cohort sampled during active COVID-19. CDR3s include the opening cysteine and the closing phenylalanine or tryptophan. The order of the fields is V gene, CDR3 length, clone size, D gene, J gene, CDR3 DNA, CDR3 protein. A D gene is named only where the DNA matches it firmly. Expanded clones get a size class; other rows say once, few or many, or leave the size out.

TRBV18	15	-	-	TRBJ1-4	TGTGCCAGCTCACTACCAGGGGCAACTAATGAAAAACTGTTTTTT	CASSLPGATNEKLFF
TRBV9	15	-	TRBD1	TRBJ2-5	TGTGCCAGCAGCGTAGCTTGGGACAGAGAAGAGACCCAGTACTTC	CASSVAWDREETQYF
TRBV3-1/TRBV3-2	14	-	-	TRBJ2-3	TGTGCCAGCAGCCAGGGGGCTGGCACAGATACGCAGTATTTT	CASSQGAGTDTQYF
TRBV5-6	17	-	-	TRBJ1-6	TGTGCCAGCTCCATACGTCCGGGGGGCTCCTATAATTCACCCCTCCACTTT	CASSIRPGGSYNSPLHF
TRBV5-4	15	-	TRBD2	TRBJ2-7	TGTGCCAGCAGCCGGACTAGCGGGAGGTCCTACGAGCAGTACTTC	CASSRTSGRSYEQYF
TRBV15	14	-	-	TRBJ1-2	TGTGCCACCAGCAGAGATACGGGGTTTCGGGACTACACCTTC	CATSRDTGFRDYTF
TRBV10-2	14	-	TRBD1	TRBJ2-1	TGCGCCAGCAGGGGGACAGGCTCCTACAATGAGCAGTTCTTC	CASRGTGSYNEQFF
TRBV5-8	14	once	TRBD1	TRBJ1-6	TGTGCCAGCAGCTCCGGACAGGGGCAATCACCCCTCCACTTT	CASSSGQGQSPLHF
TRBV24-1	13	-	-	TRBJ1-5	TGTGCCACCAGTGAACGGGACAATCAGCCCCAGCATTTT	CATSERDNQPQHF
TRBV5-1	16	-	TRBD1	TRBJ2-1	TGCGCCAGCAGCCCGAGGGGGGACAGGGGGTTCAATGAGCAGTTCTTC	CASSPRGDRGFNEQFF
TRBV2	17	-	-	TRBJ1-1	TGTGCCAGCAGTAAAAGACCCCCCGGTCAGGGTATGGCTGAAGCTTTCTTT	CASSKRPPGQGMAEAFF
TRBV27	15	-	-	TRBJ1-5	TGTGCCAGCAGTTTGGGGGCGGTAGGCAATCAGCCCCAGCATTTT	CASSLGAVGNQPQHF
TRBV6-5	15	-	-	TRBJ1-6	TGTGCCAGCAGGCCTAGAAGGGAGGAGGGTTCACCCCTCCACTTT	CASRPRREEGSPLHF
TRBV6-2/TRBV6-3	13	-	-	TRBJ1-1	TGTGCCAGCAGTTCGATTAACAGAGCTGAAGCTTTCTTT	CASSSINRAEAFF
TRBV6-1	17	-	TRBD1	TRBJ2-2	TGTGCCAGCAGTGACCACGACCCCAGGGGGCGAAGGGGGGAGCTGTTTTTT	CASSDHDPRGRRGELFF
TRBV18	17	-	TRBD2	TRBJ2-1	TGTGCCAGCTCACCAAGGGAGAGCGGGATGCTCTACAATGAGCAGTTCTTC	CASSPRESGMLYNEQFF
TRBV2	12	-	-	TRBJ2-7	TGTGCCAGCAGCCTAGTTCCCTACGAGCAGTACTTC	CASSLVPYEQYF
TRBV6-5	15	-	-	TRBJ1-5	TGTGCCAGCAGTTACTCTCGGGGGGGTGGTCAGCCCCAGCATTTT	CASSYSRGGGQPQHF
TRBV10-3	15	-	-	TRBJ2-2	TGTGCCACCGGAGGGTGGACAGGCTCCACCGGGGAGCTGTTTTTT	CATGGWTGSTGELFF
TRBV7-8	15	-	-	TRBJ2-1	TGTGCCAGCAGCTCGCGCCCAACCTCCTACAATGAGCAGTTCTTC	CASSSRPTSYNEQFF
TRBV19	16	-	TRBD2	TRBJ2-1	TGTGCCAGTAGTATGACGGCTAGCGGGAGGATAAATGAGCAGTTCTTC	CASSMTASGRINEQFF
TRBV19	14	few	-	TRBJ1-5	TGTGCCAGTAGTATCCCAAGGGGGAATCAGCCCCAGCATTTT	CASSIPRGNQPQHF
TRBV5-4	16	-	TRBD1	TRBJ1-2	TGTGCCAGCAGCTTGGAACAGGGGTCGATAAACTATGGCTACACCTTC	CASSLEQGSINYGYTF
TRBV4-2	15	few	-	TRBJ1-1	TGTGCCAGCAGCCAAGGGGCCTCAGGGAACACTGAAGCTTTCTTT	CASSQGASGNTEAFF
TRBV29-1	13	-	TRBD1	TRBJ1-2	TGCAGCGTGACCGGGACAGGGGGCTCTGGCTACACCTTC	CSVTGTGGSGYTF
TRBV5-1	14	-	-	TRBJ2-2	TGCGCCAGCAGTCTAGCAGGGGTCACCGGGGAGCTGTTTTTT	CASSLAGVTGELFF
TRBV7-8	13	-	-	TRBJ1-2	TGTGCCAGCAGCGCTACGCAGGGCTATGGCTACACCTTC	CASSATQGYGYTF
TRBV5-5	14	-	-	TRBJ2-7	TGTGCCAGCAGCCCCGGGACACACTCCTACGAGCAGTACTTC	CASSPGTHSYEQYF
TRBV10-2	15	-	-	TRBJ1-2	TGCGCCAGCAGGGATTTGACAGGACGCGATCGTGGCTACACCTTC	CASRDLTGRDRGYTF
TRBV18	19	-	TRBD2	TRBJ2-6	TGTGCCAGCTCACCAAGCGGGGCCGCGATATCGGGCGGGGCCAACGTCCTGACTTTC	CASSPSGAAISGGANVLTF
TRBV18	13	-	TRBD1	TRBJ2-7	TGTGCCAGCTCAGGACAGGAGTCCTACGAGCAGTACTTC	CASSGQESYEQYF
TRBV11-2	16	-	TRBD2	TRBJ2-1	TGTGCCAGCAGCTACCGACTAGCGGGTATGGGCAATGAGCAGTTCTTC	CASSYRLAGMGNEQFF
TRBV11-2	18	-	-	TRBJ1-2	TGTGCCAGCAGCTTAGAAGTGCCAGACTCTTATTCTAACTATGGCTACACCTTC	CASSLEVPDSYSNYGYTF
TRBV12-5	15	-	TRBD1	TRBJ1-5	TGTGCTAGTGCCTGGGGGGACAGAGACAACCAGCCCCAGCATTTT	CASAWGDRDNQPQHF
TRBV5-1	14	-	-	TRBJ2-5	TGCGCCAGCAGCACCTGGTATCCCCAGGAGACCCAGTACTTC	CASSTWYPQETQYF
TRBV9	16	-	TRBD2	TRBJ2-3	TGTGCCAGCAGCGAGATAGGGAGCGGGGGAGCTTCGGTGCAGTATTTT	CASSEIGSGGASVQYF
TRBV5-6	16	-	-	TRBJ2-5	TGTGCCAGCAGCTCCGGACAGACTTCAATGTCAGAGACCCAGTACTTC	CASSSGQTSMSETQYF
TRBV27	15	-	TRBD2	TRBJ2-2	TGTGCCAGCGGGCAACTAGCGGGGAACACCGGGGAGCTGTTTTTT	CASGQLAGNTGELFF
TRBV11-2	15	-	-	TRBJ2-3	TGTGCCAGCAGCTTAGATCAACAAAGCACAGATACGCAGTATTTT	CASSLDQQSTDTQYF
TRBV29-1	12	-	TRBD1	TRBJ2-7	TGCAGCGTTGGTGTTACAGGGGGCGAGCAGTACTTC	CSVGVTGGEQYF
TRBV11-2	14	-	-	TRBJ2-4	TGTGCCAGCAGCTTAGATATGACTGTTAACATTCAGTACTTC	CASSLDMTVNIQYF
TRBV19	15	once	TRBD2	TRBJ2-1	TGTGCCAGTAGCCGACTAGCGGGAGGCCGGGATGAGCAGTTCTTC	CASSRLAGGRDEQFF
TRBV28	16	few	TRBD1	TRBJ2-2	TGTGCCAGCAGTTCAACCACAGGGGGAAGTACCGGGGAGCTGTTTTTT	CASSSTTGGSTGELFF
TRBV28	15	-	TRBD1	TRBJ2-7	TGTGCCAGCAGTCCCAGCGGGACAGGGACCTACGAGCAGTACTTC	CASSPSGTGTYEQYF
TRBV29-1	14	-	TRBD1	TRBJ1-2	TGCAGCGTGATCTCGGACAGGGGGAACTATGGCTACACCTTC	CSVISDRGNYGYTF
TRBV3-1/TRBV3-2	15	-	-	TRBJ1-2	TGTGCCAGCAGCCTCCGGGACACTACTAACTATGGCTACACCTTC	CASSLRDTTNYGYTF